At least ten counts were recorded for the clone carrying this T cell receptor (beta chain). With 0 bases clipped from V and 1 base from J, the junction kept 4 bases outside the gene matches. Germline-derived CDR1 and CDR2 are MNHEY and SVGAGI. There are 17 residues in the CDR3. This sample stems from a study of human T cells and chemical hapten exposure. Under the authors' procedure: Sampled TCR counts reached a median of 95,638 per sample, with values ranging from roughly 23,224 to 700,000. TCRdb re-analysed the RACE reads in MiXCR, keeping a single row per CDR3 protein. TCRdb's processing, not the authors' own work, is the source of the V and J calls. This sample has approximately 69,000 distinct CDR3 sequences, with 10% to 13% found just once. The time point here: patch test 2, 6 weeks after DPC sensitization. The sample's treatment: therapeutic diphenylcyclopropenone sensitization with weekly scalp DPC.

The TCR originated in a woman between 45 and 60 years old with alopecia areata. Some clones in this sample may be carry-over from other donors' samples. Source: whole blood, taken in connection with sensitization to the hapten diphenylcyclopropenone (DPC). This sequence joins TRBV6-5 and TRBJ2-2; TRBD2 matches 8 bases. DNA for the CDR3: TGTGCCAGCAGTTACTCCCGGCTAGCGGGGAACACCGGGGAGCTGTTTTTT. Translation gives CASSYSRLAGNTGELFF.